The present T cell receptor (beta chain) was sequenced within a study of response to subunit inactivated influenza vaccine. Study-wide results and limits: After each seasonal influenza vaccination, few new T cells are recruited, the authors suggested.

With 6 bases clipped from V and 2 bases from J, the junction kept 5 bases outside the gene matches. Germline CDR1 reads MNHEY; CDR2 reads SVGEGT. The CDR3 is 16 residues long. To note about this clonotype: Its target is unknown.

One entry per CDR3 protein, called by TCRdb with MiXCR from the RT-PCR reads. In the table there are about 620,000 distinct CDR3 sequences, 10% to 15% of which are singletons. The chain combines TRBV6-2 or TRBV6-3 with TRBJ2-5, with 14 nucleotides matching TRBD2. The source is a man in his fifties who received an inactivated influenza vaccine. The sample was PBMCs from blood, taken on the day of vaccination. The DNA for the CDR3 is TGTGCCAGCAGAGGGGGACTAGCGGGGGCTCAAGAGACCCAGTACTTC. Its translation: CASRGGLAGAQETQYF.